Shown below are 28 T cell receptor beta chains from a single sample sequenced in a study of tumor-infiltrating lymphocytes in primary liver carcinoma. A primer matching the constant region was used to make TCR beta cDNA from approximately 0.45 ug of total RNA. TCR beta libraries came from three nested multiplex PCR rounds using slightly modified ARM-PCR. Forward primers for TRBV1-TRBV30 and a C-beta reverse primer served the first two PCR rounds, at about 10 cycles each. TCRdb re-called the multiplex PCR reads through MiXCR, storing one row per CDR3 protein. The table includes fewer than 350,000 distinct CDR3 sequences, 65% detected once. Unsorted whole blood served as the source of blood RNA, and germline DNA was extracted as well. Material for sequencing was peripheral blood. The receptors derive from a middle-aged man with primary liver carcinoma and hepatitis B virus infection.

Turning to this clonotype: A junction end diverges from the germline sequence, so it may reflect a read error. The chain couples TRBV6-1 to TRBJ2-1; the D is unclear. Germline CDR1 is MNHNS and CDR2 is SASEGT. The CDR3 covers 15 residues. CDR3 loop: CASSAITRSYNEKFF. CDR3 coding DNA: TGTGCCAGCAGTGCAATAACTCGCTCCTACAATGAGAAGTTCTTC.

This clonotype was observed at least ten times. J is TRBJ2-1 and V is TRBV11-1, with D possibly TRBD2 on 5 matching bases. The CDR3 runs to 15 residues. V was cut by 5 bases and J by 2 bases, with 13 bases left in between. Looked up from germline, CDR1 is SGHAT and CDR2 is FQDESV (reference sequence). CDR3 DNA sequence: TGTGCCAGCAGCCCGGCGAGGAGGACCTACAATGAGCAGTTCTTC. Translated, it gives CASSPARRTYNEQFF.

This clonotype was detected only a few times. The CDR3, as DNA: TGTGCCAGCAGTTACTTGGGAACAGGGGGTGTTGGTCGGACAGATACGCAGTATTTT. Amino acids: CASSYLGTGGVGRTDTQYF. The rearrangement uses TRBV6-6 and TRBJ2-3; TRBD1 matches at 8 bases. Germline V lookup: CDR1 MNHNY, CDR2 SVGAGI (reference sequence). The CDR3 is 19 amino acids. The ends lost 1 base at V and 3 bases at J; junction bases unmatched: 15.

The chain recombines TRBV28 with TRBJ2-3, with D maybe TRBD1 (5 bases). The CDR3 contains 16 residues. V was clipped by 6 bases and J by 2 bases, with 18 bases between them. Germline V CDR1 and CDR2: MDHEN, SYDVKM. CDR3 protein: CASSPGYGATTDTQYF. The CDR3 bases are TGTGCCAGCAGCCCGGGCTATGGGGCAACCACAGATACGCAGTATTTT.

On this clonotype itself: Given a much more abundant clone one base away, this may be a read error. The V call is TRBV4-1, the J call TRBJ2-1, with 7 bases matching TRBD1. Germline-derived CDR1 and CDR2 are MGHRA and YSYEKL. This CDR3 spans 13 amino acids. CDR3 sequence: CASRDSQYNERFF. CDR3 nucleotides: TGCGCCAGCCGGGACAGCCAGTACAATGAGCGGTTCTTC.

Here the CDR3 DNA reads TGTGCCAGCAGCTACGGACAGGGTGCTGGAAACACCATATATTTT. Its protein product is CASSYGQGAGNTIYF. The rearrangement links TRBV5-4 to TRBJ1-3, with 8 bases matching TRBD1. This CDR3 comprises 15 residues. V shed 3 bases, J shed 2 bases, and the junction held 4 bases outside the gene matches. Germline-derived CDR1 and CDR2 are SGHNT and YYREEE (reference sequence).

As concerns this clonotype: At one boundary the junction diverges from the germline segment, which might be a read error. V gene TRBV5-6 combines with J gene TRBJ2-6; D may be TRBD1 (5 bases). Per the germline V gene, CDR1 is SGHDT and CDR2 is YYEEEE. The length of the CDR3 is 16 residues. Here the CDR3 DNA reads TGTGCCAGCAGCTTAGTCAGGGTCTCTGGGACCAACGTCCTGACTTTC. Translated, it gives CASSLVRVSGTNVLTF.

Of note for this clonotype: One end of the junction varies from germline; a read error may be responsible. The rearrangement joins TRBV11-1 to TRBJ2-7; TRBD1 matches at 7 bases. The CDR3 sequence is 16 residues long. Germline V gene sequence: CDR1 SGHAT, CDR2 FQDESV (reference sequence). This CDR3 is CARSDRTGGVAYEHYF. CDR3 coding DNA: TGTGCCAGAAGCGATCGGACAGGTGGGGTTGCCTACGAGCACTACTTC.

In regard to this clonotype: Possible read error: a much larger clone is one base away. Written as DNA, the CDR3 is TGTGTCAGCAGGCCCCTGGGAGGAGATACGCAGTATTTT. Its protein is CVSRPLGGDTQYF. This chain connects TRBV6-2 or TRBV6-3 to TRBJ2-3; tentatively, D is TRBD2 (6 bases). The germline V gene encodes CDR1 MNHEY and CDR2 SVGEGT. This CDR3 spans 13 amino acids.

The rearrangement uses TRBV29-1 and TRBJ1-1; 9 nucleotides align to TRBD1. Germline CDR1 and CDR2: SQVTM and ANQGSEA. The CDR3 contains 11 residues. The CDR3 region has the DNA TGCAAGGGGGGGACAGGGCGGGAAGCTTTCTTT. This sequence encodes CKGGTGREAFF.

This clonotype has only one observation. The V call is TRBV4-2, the J call TRBJ2-1; D perhaps matches TRBD2 (5 bases). V lost 5 bases, J lost 9 bases, and 17 bases lay in between. CDR3 length equals 14 residues. Germline lookup yields CDR1 LGHNA and CDR2 YNFKEQ. The CDR3 DNA follows: TGTGCCAGCAGCATTTCCGTCGGGAACATTGAGCAGTTCTTC. This gives the protein CASSISVGNIEQFF.

In regard to this clonotype: The junction departs from germline at one end; a sequencing error may be responsible. CDR3 amino acids: CSVEDRSSLGYSYTF. Here the CDR3 DNA reads TGCAGCGTTGAAGATCGGTCTTCCTTAGGCTATAGCTATACCTTC. The chain employs TRBV29-1 and TRBJ1-2; no clear D. The CDR3 has 15 residues. In germline, CDR1 is SQVTM, CDR2 ANQGSEA. The complete variable domain, with remaining parts taken from reference TRBV29-1 and TRBJ1-2, reads SAVISQKPSRDICQRGTSLTIQCQVDSQVTMMFWYRQQPGQSLTLIATANQGSEATYESGFVIDKFPISRPNLTFSTLTVSNMSPEDSSIYLCSVEDRSSLGYSYTFGSGTRLTVV.

The chain has TRBV28 and TRBJ1-2, with D hard to call. Trimming removed 1 base from V and 0 bases from J, with 9 bases in between. There are 15 residues in the CDR3. Looked up from germline, CDR1 is MDHEN and CDR2 is SYDVKM. As DNA, the CDR3 is TGTGCCAGCAGTTTATCGTCCATTTCTAACTATGGCTACACCTTC. It codes for CASSLSSISNYGYTF.

With respect to this clonotype: A read error is possible here, since a much larger clone lies one base away. The rearrangement uses TRBV12-3 or TRBV12-4 and TRBJ2-1, with 7 positions matching TRBD2. J gave up 4 bases and V 6 bases, and 6 bases lay outside the gene matches. CDR3 length: 14 residues. CDR3 in DNA: TGTGCCAGCAGGGAGTTTAGCGGGTACAATGAGCAGTTCTTC. Its translation: CASREFSGYNEQFF.

This chain uses TRBV12-2 with TRBJ2-1; TRBD1, the table's D call, lacks a check against the DNA. TRBV12-2 is assigned pseudogene status. The CDR3 has 15 amino acids. This chain's CDR3 is CACRLCYGIYNEQFF. The CDR3 DNA reads TGTGCATGTCGCTTATGTTACGGGATTTACAATGAGCAGTTCTTC.

The gene calls are TRBV11-1 and TRBJ2-5, with D possibly matching TRBD2 (5 bases). The CDR3 is 13 residues long. Germline V gene data show CDR1 as SGHAT and CDR2 as FQDESV (reference sequence). The ends were cut back, 9 bases at V and 4 bases at J, with 15 bases in the middle. The CDR3 sequence is CASNDGMGETQYF. The CDR3 DNA is TGTGCCAGTAATGACGGGATGGGAGAGACCCAGTACTTC.

V and J are TRBV11-3 and TRBJ2-1; no reliable D call. Germline lookup yields CDR1 SGHNT and CDR2 YENEEA. CDR3 size: 16 residues. The CDR3 loop is CVSSLRADLLYNEQFF. CDR3 nucleotides: TGTGTAAGCAGCTTAAGGGCGGATCTCCTCTACAATGAGCAGTTCTTC.

Comment on this clonotype: This may be a read error: a much more frequent sequence differs by one nucleotide. V is TRBV6-2 or TRBV6-3 and J is TRBJ2-3; D gene unclear. V shed 5 bases and J shed 6 bases, with 15 bases lying between them. The CDR3 length is 14 residues. The germline V gene has CDR1 MNHEY and CDR2 SVGEGT. CDR3 coding DNA: TGTGCCAGCAGTCCGGACCCCGAGAGGGATACGCAGTATTTT. Protein sequence: CASSPDPERDTQYF.

Worth noting for this clonotype: The germline gene is not matched at one end of the junction; a read error may be the cause. V usage is TRBV11-2 and J usage is TRBJ2-3; 8 nucleotides align to TRBD2. This CDR3 spans 13 amino acids. Germline-derived CDR1 and CDR2 are SGHAT and FQNNGV. The CDR3 loop is CASGDQLTGTQYF. CDR3 bases: TGTGCTAGCGGGGACCAACTCACAGGTACGCAGTATTTT.

This clonotype was picked up one time. One junction end does not reproduce the germline sequence, and a read error may be involved. The gene calls are TRBV5-6 and TRBJ2-2; the match to TRBD2 covers 14 bases. Germline lookup yields CDR1 SGHDT and CDR2 YYEEEE. This CDR3 has 18 residues. Written as DNA, the CDR3 is TGTGCCAGCAGCCAGGGACTAGCGGGAGTTATCGGCATCGGGGAGCTGTTTTTC. This translates into CASSQGLAGVIGIGELFF. Full variable domain (remainder filled in from reference TRBV5-6 and TRBJ2-2): DAGVTQSPTHLIKTRGQQVTLRCSPKSGHDTVSWYQQALGQGPQFIFQYYEEEERQRGNFPDRFSGHQFPNYSSELNVNALLLGDSALYLCASSQGLAGVIGIGELFFGEGSRLTVL.

This clonotype was seen only a few times. This sequence joins TRBV5-1 and TRBJ2-2, with D unclear. The V and J ends lost 0 bases and 1 base respectively, with 7 bases between them. This CDR3 has 15 amino acids. Germline lookup yields CDR1 SGHRS and CDR2 YFSETQ. CDR3 in DNA: TGCGCCAGCAGCTTGGGATGGGGGAACACCGGGGAGCTGTTTTTT. Translation: CASSLGWGNTGELFF.

Only one count was recorded for this clonotype. The gene calls are TRBV5-1 and TRBJ2-5; the match to TRBD2 covers 11 bases. Per the germline V gene, CDR1 is SGHRS and CDR2 is YFSETQ. V lost 3 bases to trimming and J lost 5 bases; unmatched junction nucleotides: 9. The CDR3 length is 16 residues. Here the CDR3 reads CASSSSLAGGMETQYF. DNA for the CDR3: TGCGCCAGCAGCTCTTCTCTAGCGGGAGGAATGGAGACCCAGTACTTC.

The chain uses TRBV5-1 and TRBJ2-7; D possibly matches TRBD1 or TRBD2 (6 bases each). Trimming cost V 0 bases and J 7 bases, with 14 bases left between them. CDR3 size: 14 residues. The germline V gene encodes CDR1 SGHRS and CDR2 YFSETQ. This CDR3 is CASSLDGRGREQYF. DNA of the CDR3: TGCGCCAGCAGCTTGGATGGTAGGGGGAGGGAGCAGTACTTC.

This clonotype occurred once. This chain joins TRBV24-1 and TRBJ2-7; perhaps TRBD2 as D (5 bases). The germline V gene has CDR1 KGHDR and CDR2 SFDVKD. V gave up 2 bases and J gave up 5 bases, with 15 bases separating them. The CDR3 contains 15 residues. CDR3 nucleotide sequence: TGTGCCACCAGTGATTCTCGGACTGATGGCGACGAGCAGTACTTC. Protein product: CATSDSRTDGDEQYF.

The chain uses TRBV7-9 and TRBJ1-3; no reliable D call. Germline CDR1 and CDR2: SEHNR and FQNEAQ (reference sequence). The CDR3 consists of 16 residues. DNA of the CDR3: TGTGTCACCATTCCGGGCATCTCGCCCCTGGGAAACACCATATATTTT. Encoded protein: CVTIPGISPLGNTIYF.

Of note for this clonotype: Germline is not matched at one junction end, which may reflect a read error. This chain connects TRBV4-1 to TRBJ2-2, with TRBD2 matching over 12 bases. CDR1 MGHRA and CDR2 YSYEKL come from the germline V gene. The CDR3 contains 19 residues. CDR3 residues: CASSQDQLAGGPAYGELFF. Here the CDR3 DNA reads TGCGCTAGCAGCCAAGATCAGCTAGCGGGAGGGCCGGCTTACGGGGAGCTGTTTTTT.

V and J are TRBV12-3 or TRBV12-4 and TRBJ2-2; maybe TRBD1 (5 bases). The CDR3 runs 14 residues. V was shortened by 5 bases and J by 1 base, with 8 bases between the two germline ends. CDR3 in amino acids: CASSPTGNTGELFF. The CDR3 DNA reads as TGTGCCAGCAGTCCCACAGGGAACACCGGGGAGCTGTTTTTT.

This clonotype was seen a few times. This may come from a read error, since a much larger clone is one base off. In this CDR3 the conserved last residue, phenylalanine or tryptophan, is missing, so a read error is likely. This chain links TRBV29-1 with TRBJ1-1, with a tentative D call TRBD1 (5 bases). This CDR3 has 12 amino acids. From germline, CDR1 is SQVTM and CDR2 ANQGSEA. Trimming took 7 bases from V and 3 from J, leaving 12 bases between them. The CDR3: CSAGGGDTEAFL. Here the CDR3 DNA reads TGCAGCGCCGGGGGGGGTGACACTGAAGCTTTCCTT.